This TCR beta chain was retrieved from a study of T cell clusters in autoimmune cytopenias. Study-level results: Clustering suggested that physiological T cell clusters were missing in primary autoimmune cytopenia patients. TRB repertoire shifts in secondary cytopenia and chronic lymphocytic leukemia mostly reflected lymphoma, not autoimmunity. Comparing secondary cytopenia with chronic lymphocytic leukemia showed no cluster-lack signature, apparently masked by lymphoma repertoire.

The CDR3 runs to 19 residues. Germline CDR1 is KGHSH and CDR2 is LQKENI. One tube held mixed TRB-A and TRB-B primer pools for touch-down PCR. TCRdb derives one entry per CDR3 protein from the multiplex PCR reads, leaving out DNA. The repertoire table contains about 3,000 distinct CDR3 sequences. This clonotype is called medium-sized based on its frequency. Its antigen is unknown. Each sample's input was 200 to 300 ng genomic DNA, some 40,000 genome equivalents. This TCR was recovered from a human donor with an autoimmune cytopenia or autoimmune hepatitis (not recorded which). The chain combines TRBV18 with TRBJ2-3; TCRdb picks TRBD2, but there is no DNA to check that call. The sample comprised peripheral blood. This CDR3 reads CASSPPGLAGTRHTDTQYF.